This TCR beta chain was recorded in a study of lymphopenia after photon versus proton radiotherapy. Study-level results: Post-nadir TCR diversity decline inversely tracked overall survival among those who died. Survival link was tested only in deceased patients; proton benefit remains a possibility.

The ends lost 5 bases at V and 7 bases at J; junction bases unmatched: 12. Germline lookup yields CDR1 MRHNA and CDR2 SNTAGT. This CDR3 has 15 residues. With regard to this clone: Its specificity is not known.

Libraries were prepared by immunoSEQ multiplex PCR; TCRdb keeps only in-frame clonotypes and omits some of them. The profile shows 40,000 to 45,000 clones, 85% to 90% of them singletons. V gene TRBV6-4 combines with J gene TRBJ1-1, with TRBD1 matching over 8 bases. The specimen comprised peripheral blood, sampled from a patient treated with proton-based radiotherapy. This TCR derives from a woman in her seventies with pancreatic cancer. Some clones in this sample may be carry-over from other donors' samples. This CDR3 reads CASSPTLGDRNEAFF. CDR3 coding DNA: TGTGCCAGCAGTCCTACTCTGGGGGACAGGAATGAAGCTTTCTTT.